This is a list of T cell receptor beta chains from one sample in a study of STAT5B mutations in CD4+ large granular lymphocyte leukemia. Clones were read by immunoSEQ multiplex PCR, and TCRdb kept only the in-frame ones, dropping some. The sample lists around 34,000 clones, 85% occurring once. What was sequenced was CD4+ T cells from blood buffy coats. The source of these receptors is a human donor in good health. Both conserved end residues are part of each CDR3. D genes are given only for firm matches. The size entry is marked missing in some rows and otherwise reads once, few, many or a size class.

d_gene,v_gene,abundance,j_gene,CDR3aa,CDR3nt
NA,TRBV5-1,NA,TRBJ2-1,CASSLDRNNEQFF,TGCGCCAGCAGCTTGGACAGGAACAATGAGCAGTTCTTC
TRBD1,TRBV5-1,NA,TRBJ1-2,CASSRTLGGAGNGYTF,TGCGCCAGCAGCCGAACCCTAGGGGGCGCTGGGAATGGCTACACCTTC
NA,TRBV5-5,NA,TRBJ1-1,CASSSGSNTEAFF,TGTGCCAGCAGCTCCGGGTCAAACACTGAAGCTTTCTTT
NA,TRBV27,NA,TRBJ2-5,CASSPGWQETQYF,TGTGCCAGCAGTCCGGGGTGGCAAGAGACCCAGTACTTC
NA,TRBV7-6,NA,TRBJ1-1,CASSLAETTEAFF,TGTGCCAGCAGCTTAGCAGAGACCACTGAAGCTTTCTTT
TRBD2,TRBV7-3,NA,TRBJ2-1,CASSLLAGNYNEQFF,TGTGCCAGCAGCTTATTAGCGGGGAATTACAATGAGCAGTTCTTC
TRBD2,TRBV4-2,NA,TRBJ2-1,CASSQDGGAHNEQFF,TGTGCCAGCAGCCAAGACGGGGGGGCCCACAATGAGCAGTTCTTC
NA,TRBV19,once,TRBJ1-5,CASSIARGVQPQHF,TGTGCCAGTAGTATAGCAAGGGGCGTACAGCCCCAGCATTTT
NA,TRBV5-8,NA,TRBJ1-5,CASSLGQTPNQPQHF,TGTGCCAGCAGCCTTGGACAGACCCCCAATCAGCCCCAGCATTTT
NA,TRBV6-5,NA,TRBJ1-1,CASQRRGAPTEAFF,TGTGCCAGCCAGCGCCGAGGGGCGCCCACTGAAGCTTTCTTT
NA,TRBV2,few,TRBJ1-6,CASRGGSSDNSPLHF,TGTGCCAGCAGGGGGGGCAGTTCAGATAATTCACCCCTCCACTTT
NA,TRBV2,NA,TRBJ1-5,CASSPAKVLNQPQHF,TGTGCCAGCAGTCCCGCAAAAGTACTCAATCAGCCCCAGCATTTT
NA,TRBV19,NA,TRBJ1-2,CASSPPRRGALNNYGYTF,TGTGCCAGTAGTCCCCCCCGCCGGGGGGCCCTCAATAACTATGGCTACACCTTC
NA,TRBV27,NA,TRBJ2-7,CASGTPEWEQYF,TGTGCCAGCGGGACACCCGAGTGGGAGCAGTACTTC
NA,TRBV30,NA,TRBJ2-2,CAWSVRDRTGELFF,TGTGCCTGGAGTGTACGGGATCGGACCGGGGAGCTGTTTTTT
TRBD1,TRBV6-5,NA,TRBJ2-5,CASSYANRGLGETQYF,TGTGCCAGCAGTTACGCAAACAGGGGATTAGGGGAGACCCAGTACTTC
TRBD2,TRBV5-4,NA,TRBJ2-5,CASSSGGREETQYF,TGTGCCAGCAGCTCGGGGGGGAGAGAGGAGACCCAGTACTTC
TRBD1,TRBV11-2,NA,TRBJ2-7,CASSLGGQGIYEQYF,TGTGCCAGCAGCTTGGGGGGACAGGGGATCTACGAGCAGTACTTC
TRBD2,TRBV5-4,NA,TRBJ2-2,CASSFGAGGLAGELFF,TGTGCCAGCAGCTTTGGAGCGGGGGGTCTTGCCGGGGAGCTGTTTTTT
NA,TRBV27,NA,TRBJ2-5,CASLDGAGHNQYF,TGTGCCAGCTTAGACGGAGCCGGCCATAACCAGTACTTC
NA,TRBV9,NA,TRBJ2-1,CASSVSATSYNEQFF,TGTGCCAGCAGCGTTAGTGCAACCTCCTACAATGAGCAGTTCTTC
NA,TRBV5-1,NA,TRBJ2-1,CASSLRDFPHNEQFF,TGCGCCAGCAGCTTGAGGGACTTTCCCCACAATGAGCAGTTCTTC
NA,TRBV27,NA,TRBJ2-3,CASSLWGSKTDTQYF,TGTGCCAGCAGTTTGTGGGGGAGTAAAACAGATACGCAGTATTTT
NA,TRBV5-1,NA,TRBJ2-7,CASSLAQGYYEQYF,TGCGCCAGCAGCTTGGCACAGGGATACTACGAGCAGTACTTC
TRBD1,TRBV19,NA,TRBJ1-5,CASSLSRDRSYSNQPQHF,TGTGCCAGTAGTCTTAGTCGGGACAGATCATATAGCAATCAGCCCCAGCATTTT
TRBD2,TRBV14,NA,TRBJ2-5,CASSQGTSGQETQYF,TGTGCCAGCAGCCAAGGAACTAGCGGCCAAGAGACCCAGTACTTC
NA,TRBV4-2,NA,TRBJ1-6,CASSQDMTDYNSPLHF,TGTGCCAGCAGCCAAGATATGACCGACTATAATTCACCCCTCCACTTT
NA,TRBV7-6,NA,TRBJ1-1,CASSLVAGDTEAFF,TGTGCCAGCAGCTTAGTAGCGGGGGACACTGAAGCTTTCTTT
TRBD2,TRBV5-6,NA,TRBJ2-3,CASSLGLAPDTQYF,TGTGCCAGCAGCTTGGGACTAGCGCCAGATACGCAGTATTTT
TRBD1,TRBV4-2,NA,TRBJ1-5,CASSQGKQGNQPQHF,TGTGCCAGCAGCCAGGGGAAACAGGGGAATCAGCCCCAGCATTTT
TRBD2,TRBV4-1,NA,TRBJ2-3,CASSQDHASGTPDTQYF,TGCGCCAGCAGCCAAGATCACGCTAGCGGGACCCCAGATACGCAGTATTTT
NA,TRBV5-1,NA,TRBJ1-4,CASSQDSATNEKLFF,TGCGCCAGCAGCCAAGACAGCGCAACTAATGAAAAACTGTTTTTT
NA,TRBV5-1,NA,TRBJ2-2,CASSLDGATGELFF,TGCGCCAGCAGCTTGGACGGGGCCACCGGGGAGCTGTTTTTT
NA,TRBV21-1,NA,TRBJ2-7,CASSNVAGLIPYEQYF,TGTGCCAGCAGCAACGTAGCGGGCCTAATCCCCTACGAGCAGTACTTC
NA,TRBV5-1,NA,TRBJ2-7,CASSRNPTSEWRQYF,TGCGCCAGCAGCCGAAACCCTACGAGTGAGTGGAGGCAGTACTTC
NA,TRBV7-2,NA,TRBJ1-1,CASTRRTLNTEAFF,TGTGCCAGCACCCGACGGACACTCAACACTGAAGCTTTCTTT
TRBD1,TRBV28,NA,TRBJ2-1,CASSLQGDSYNEQFF,TGTGCCAGCAGTTTACAGGGGGATTCTTACAATGAGCAGTTCTTC
NA,TRBV11-3,NA,TRBJ1-3,CASSLGTGGNTIYF,TGTGCCAGCAGCTTAGGCACAGGGGGAAACACCATATATTTT
NA,TRBV2,NA,TRBJ1-5,CASSESGMGNQPQHF,TGTGCCAGCAGTGAATCGGGGATGGGCAATCAGCCCCAGCATTTT
TRBD1,TRBV6-6,NA,TRBJ2-3,CASSPGQISTDTQYF,TGTGCCAGCAGTCCGGGACAGATAAGCACAGATACGCAGTATTTT
NA,TRBV10-3,NA,TRBJ2-1,CAIRDSNEQFF,TGTGCCATCAGGGACAGCAATGAGCAGTTCTTC
NA,TRBV5-1,NA,TRBJ1-2,CASSLPRPNYGYTF,TGCGCCAGCAGCTTGCCCAGACCTAACTATGGCTACACCTTC
NA,TRBV7-9,NA,TRBJ1-2,CASSPLTSGALGYTF,TGTGCCAGCAGCCCGCTAACCTCGGGGGCGCTTGGCTACACCTTC
NA,TRBV27,NA,TRBJ1-5,CASSFAAREPQHF,TGTGCCAGCAGTTTTGCGGCCAGAGAGCCCCAGCATTTT
TRBD1,TRBV5-5,once,TRBJ1-2,CASSLETGASAGYTF,TGTGCCAGCAGCTTGGAGACAGGGGCGTCGGCTGGCTACACCTTC
NA,TRBV5-4,NA,TRBJ2-7,CASSLEPSRAYEQYF,TGTGCCAGCAGCTTGGAGCCTAGCAGGGCCTACGAGCAGTACTTC
TRBD2,TRBV5-1,NA,TRBJ2-3,CASSSDPSGGAIDTQYF,TGCGCCAGCAGCTCGGATCCTAGCGGGGGGGCAATAGATACGCAGTATTTT
TRBD1,TRBV27,NA,TRBJ1-5,CASSLTGQGRDQPQHF,TGTGCCAGCAGTTTGACGGGACAGGGCCGTGATCAGCCCCAGCATTTT
NA,TRBV18,NA,TRBJ2-3,CASSPTRDKVGTDTQYF,TGTGCCAGCTCACCAACGCGGGATAAAGTGGGCACAGATACGCAGTATTTT
NA,TRBV2,NA,TRBJ1-2,CASSDSFYGYTF,TGTGCCAGCAGTGACAGCTTCTATGGCTACACCTTC
TRBD2,TRBV7-2,NA,TRBJ2-3,CASSLVAGGGADTQYF,TGTGCCAGCAGCTTGGTAGCGGGAGGAGGCGCAGATACGCAGTATTTT
TRBD1,TRBV6-5,NA,TRBJ2-7,CASSFPGQSYEQYF,TGTGCCAGCAGTTTCCCGGGACAGAGCTACGAGCAGTACTTC